This T cell receptor beta chain was retrieved from a study of identical twins. Study-level points and caveats: With abundant cord blood beta clonotypes, insertions were fewer; memory repertoires showed no such pattern. Out-of-frame TCR alpha sharing in monozygotic twins exceeded recombination model predictions.

This clonotype was seen repeatedly, ten times or more. Its antigen is undetermined. TCRdb independently ran MiXCR on the 5' RACE reads; one entry per CDR3 protein. This sample has about 690,000 distinct CDR3 sequences, with 6% to 6.5% found just once. V was pared by 1 base and J by 11 bases, with 5 bases of the junction left unmatched. This CDR3 comprises 13 residues. Germline V lookup: CDR1 MNHEY, CDR2 SMNVEV (reference sequence). The chain carries TRBV27 and TRBJ2-1; 7 bases agree with TRBD2. Sequenced sample: naive T cells sorted from blood. The clonotype originates from a man in his late teens or twenties in good health. CDR3 DNA: TGTGCCAGCAGTTTATTATTGCGGGAGAAGCAGTTCTTC. It is translated as CASSLLLREKQFF.